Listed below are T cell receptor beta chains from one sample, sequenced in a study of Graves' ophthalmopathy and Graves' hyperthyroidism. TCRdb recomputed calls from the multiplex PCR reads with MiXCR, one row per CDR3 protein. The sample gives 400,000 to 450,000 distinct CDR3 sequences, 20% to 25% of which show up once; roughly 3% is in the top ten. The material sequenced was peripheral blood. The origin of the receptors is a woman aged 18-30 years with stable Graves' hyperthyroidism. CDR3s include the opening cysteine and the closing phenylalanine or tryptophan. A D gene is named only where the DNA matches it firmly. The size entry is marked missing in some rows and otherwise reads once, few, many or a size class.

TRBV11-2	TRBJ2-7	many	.	CASSFLGLTYEQYF	TGTGCCAGCAGCTTTCTGGGCCTGACCTACGAGCAGTACTTC
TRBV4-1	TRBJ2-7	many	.	CASRPVGGPFEQYF	TGCGCCAGCAGACCCGTGGGGGGGCCGTTCGAGCAGTACTTC
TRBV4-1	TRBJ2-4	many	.	CASSQVGLSNIQYF	TGCGCCAGCAGCCAAGTCGGACTATCAAACATTCAGTACTTC
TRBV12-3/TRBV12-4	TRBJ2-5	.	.	CASSPREWQETQYF	TGTGCCAGCAGTCCCCGGGAATGGCAAGAGACCCAGTACTTC
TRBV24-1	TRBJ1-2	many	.	CATSDLRRNYGYTF	TGTGCCACCAGTGATTTGCGACGGAACTATGGCTACACCTTC
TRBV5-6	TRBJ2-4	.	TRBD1	CASSSRMQTGALAKNIQYF	TGTGCCAGCAGCTCCAGGATGCAGACAGGGGCCTTAGCCAAAAACATTCAGTACTTC
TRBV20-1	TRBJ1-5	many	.	CSARPVGNQPQHF	TGCAGTGCTAGACCGGTAGGAAATCAGCCCCAGCATTTT
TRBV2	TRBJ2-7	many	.	CASRTGVPYRRYEQYF	TGTGCCAGCAGAACCGGGGTCCCGTACCGGCGGTACGAGCAGTACTTC
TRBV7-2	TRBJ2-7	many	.	CASSKTQGSYEQYF	TGTGCCAGCAGTAAAACACAGGGTTCCTACGAGCAGTACTTC
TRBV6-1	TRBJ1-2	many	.	CASSRAAYGYTF	TGTGCCAGCAGTAGGGCAGCCTATGGCTACACCTTC
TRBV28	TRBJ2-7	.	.	CASNANSGYDSF	TGTGCCAGCAACGCTAACTCAGGGTACGATTCCTTC
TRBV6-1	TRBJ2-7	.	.	CASSEVRGYEQYF	TGTGCCAGCAGTGAAGTTAGAGGCTACGAGCAGTACTTC
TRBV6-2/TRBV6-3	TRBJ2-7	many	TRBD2	CASSTGTRRYEQYF	TGTGCCAGCAGTACCGGGACTAGGCGGTACGAGCAGTACTTC
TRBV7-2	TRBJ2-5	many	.	CASSFGPGSGETQYF	TGTGCCAGCAGCTTTGGGCCGGGAAGCGGGGAGACCCAGTACTTC
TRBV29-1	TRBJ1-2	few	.	CSGSENYGYTF	TGCAGCGGTAGCGAGAACTATGGCTACACCTTC
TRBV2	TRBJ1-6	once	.	CASSARSGFNNSPLHF	TGTGCCAGCAGTGCCCGTTCCGGGTTTAACAATTCACCCCTCCACTTT
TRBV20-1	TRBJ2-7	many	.	CSASFGSSYEQYF	TGCAGTGCAAGTTTCGGCAGCTCCTACGAGCAGTACTTC
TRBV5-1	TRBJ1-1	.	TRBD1	CASSLLSGGLGGSEAFF	TGCGCCAGCAGCTTACTCTCAGGGGGTCTTGGGGGATCTGAAGCTTTCTTT
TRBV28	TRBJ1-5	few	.	CASSSPFGGGSNQPQHF	TGTGCCAGCAGTTCACCATTTGGAGGTGGCAGCAATCAGCCCCAGCATTTT
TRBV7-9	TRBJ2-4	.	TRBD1	CASSSDRESKNIQYF	TGTGCCAGCAGCTCAGACAGGGAGTCCAAAAACATTCAGTACTTC
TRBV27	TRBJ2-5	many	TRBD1	CASSQTGGAGETQYF	TGTGCCAGCAGTCAAACAGGGGGCGCAGGGGAGACCCAGTACTTC
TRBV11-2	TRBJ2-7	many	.	CASRASSGSEQYF	TGTGCCAGCAGGGCCTCAAGTGGCAGCGAGCAGTACTTC
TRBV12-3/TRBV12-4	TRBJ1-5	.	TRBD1	CASSLALRDRRIDQPQHF	TGTGCCAGCAGTTTAGCGCTAAGGGACAGGAGAATCGATCAGCCCCAGCATTTT
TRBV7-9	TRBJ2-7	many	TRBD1	CASSLDGTGGEQYF	TGTGCCAGCAGCTTAGATGGGACAGGGGGGGAGCAGTACTTC
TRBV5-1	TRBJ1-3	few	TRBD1	CASSGAGTGLSGNTIYF	TGCGCCAGCAGCGGAGCCGGGACAGGGTTATCGGGAAACACCATATATTTT
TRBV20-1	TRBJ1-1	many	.	CSAVYGNTEAFF	TGCAGTGCAGTCTACGGTAACACTGAAGCTTTCTTT
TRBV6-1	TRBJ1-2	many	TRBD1	CASRIDRGTYGYTF	TGTGCCAGCAGGATAGACAGGGGGACCTATGGCTACACCTTC
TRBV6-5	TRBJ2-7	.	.	CASSSPGLTHEQYF	TGTGCCAGCAGTTCCCCGGGACTGACCCACGAGCAGTACTTC
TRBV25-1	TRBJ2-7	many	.	CASEAGKSYEQYF	TGTGCAAGCGAGGCGGGGAAATCCTACGAGCAGTACTTC
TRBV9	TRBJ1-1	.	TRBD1	CASSSLQGGTEAFF	TGTGCCAGCAGCAGTTTACAGGGGGGAACTGAAGCTTTCTTT
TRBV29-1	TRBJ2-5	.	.	CSVEKLGGWERPQYF	TGCAGCGTTGAAAAGCTCGGCGGGTGGGAGAGACCCCAGTACTTC
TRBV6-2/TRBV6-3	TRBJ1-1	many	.	CASVSGNTEAFF	TGTGCCAGCGTTTCAGGGAACACTGAAGCTTTCTTT
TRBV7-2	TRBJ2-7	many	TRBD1	CASSFPGQGFEQYF	TGTGCCAGCAGTTTTCCGGGACAGGGGTTCGAGCAGTACTTC
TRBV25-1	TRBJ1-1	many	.	CASSLGVGGLTEAFF	TGTGCCAGCAGTTTGGGGGTGGGGGGGCTTACTGAAGCTTTCTTT
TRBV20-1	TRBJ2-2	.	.	CSADTPTGELFF	TGCAGTGCGGATACACCAACCGGGGAGCTGTTTTTT
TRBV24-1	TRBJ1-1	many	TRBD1	CATSDLPQQWTGSTEAFF	TGTGCCACCAGTGATTTGCCCCAGCAATGGACAGGGTCCACTGAAGCTTTCTTT
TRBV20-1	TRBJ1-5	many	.	CSARGPGLNQPQHF	TGCAGTGCTAGAGGCCCGGGACTCAATCAGCCCCAGCATTTT
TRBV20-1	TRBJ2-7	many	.	CSAPDNYEQYF	TGCAGTGCCCCGGACAACTACGAGCAGTACTTC
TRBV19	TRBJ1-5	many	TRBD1	CATQRSGQGGQPQHF	TGTGCCACTCAGAGGTCCGGACAGGGTGGGCAGCCCCAGCATTTT
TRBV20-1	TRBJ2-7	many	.	CSAKPRESPYEQYF	TGCAGTGCGAAACCCCGGGAGAGCCCCTACGAGCAGTACTTC
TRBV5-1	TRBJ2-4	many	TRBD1	CASSVGQGAKNIQYF	TGCGCCAGCAGCGTCGGACAGGGGGCCAAAAACATTCAGTACTTC
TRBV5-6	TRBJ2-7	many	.	CASALGVNEQYF	TGTGCCAGCGCCCTAGGGGTAAACGAGCAGTACTTC
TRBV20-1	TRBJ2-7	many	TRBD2	CSAPGLAGVSEQYF	TGCAGTGCTCCGGGACTAGCGGGAGTCAGCGAGCAGTACTTC
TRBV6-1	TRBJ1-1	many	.	CASSRGGLGNTEAFF	TGTGCCAGCAGTCGTGGGGGGTTGGGGAACACTGAAGCTTTCTTT
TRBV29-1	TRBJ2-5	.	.	CSVGPKQETQYF	TGCAGCGTTGGCCCCAAGCAAGAGACCCAGTACTTC
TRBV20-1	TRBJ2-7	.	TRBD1	CSAPGTGAYEQYF	TGCAGTGCTCCTGGGACAGGGGCCTACGAGCAGTACTTC
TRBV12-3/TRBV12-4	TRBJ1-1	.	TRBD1	CASSSGGAAEAFF	TGTGCCAGTTCTTCAGGGGGCGCAGCTGAAGCTTTCTTT
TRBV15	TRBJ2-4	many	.	CATSRDWGLRDQNIQYF	TGTGCCACCAGCAGAGATTGGGGACTCAGGGACCAAAACATTCAGTACTTC
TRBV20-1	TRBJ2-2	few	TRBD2	CSARELLTSGIPGELFF	TGCAGTGCTAGAGAATTACTCACTAGCGGGATTCCCGGGGAGCTGTTTTTT
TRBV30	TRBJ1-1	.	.	CAWSLLLGTEAFF	TGTGCCTGGAGCCTCCTTTTGGGCACTGAAGCTTTCTTT
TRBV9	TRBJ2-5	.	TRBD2	CASSVASAGGQETQYF	TGTGCCAGCAGCGTAGCCTCAGCGGGGGGCCAAGAGACCCAGTACTTC
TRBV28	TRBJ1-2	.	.	CASSTGGGRREYGYTF	TGTGCCAGCAGTACGGGGGGGGGCCGACGTGAATATGGCTACACCTTC
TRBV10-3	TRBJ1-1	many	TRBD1	CAISGGQEDVENTEAFF	TGTGCCATCAGTGGGGGACAGGAAGATGTAGAAAACACTGAAGCTTTCTTT
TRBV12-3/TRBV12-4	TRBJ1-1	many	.	CASSLGWGGNTEAFF	TGTGCCAGCAGTTTAGGGTGGGGGGGAAACACTGAAGCTTTCTTT
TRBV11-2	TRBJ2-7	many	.	CASSLVDRPHEQYF	TGTGCCAGCAGCTTAGTTGACAGGCCCCACGAGCAGTACTTC
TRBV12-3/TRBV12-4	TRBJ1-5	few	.	CASSLDRVNQPQHF	TGTGCCAGCAGTTTAGACAGGGTGAATCAGCCCCAGCATTTT
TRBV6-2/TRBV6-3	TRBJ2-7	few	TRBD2	CASRSLAARLDEQYF	TGTGCCAGCAGATCACTAGCGGCCCGCTTGGACGAGCAGTACTTC
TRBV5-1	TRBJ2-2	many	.	CASSPGEGELFF	TGCGCCAGCAGCCCGGGAGAGGGGGAGCTGTTTTTT
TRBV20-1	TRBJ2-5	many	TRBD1	CSATTGAGYQETQYF	TGCAGTGCTACTACAGGGGCAGGATACCAAGAGACCCAGTACTTC